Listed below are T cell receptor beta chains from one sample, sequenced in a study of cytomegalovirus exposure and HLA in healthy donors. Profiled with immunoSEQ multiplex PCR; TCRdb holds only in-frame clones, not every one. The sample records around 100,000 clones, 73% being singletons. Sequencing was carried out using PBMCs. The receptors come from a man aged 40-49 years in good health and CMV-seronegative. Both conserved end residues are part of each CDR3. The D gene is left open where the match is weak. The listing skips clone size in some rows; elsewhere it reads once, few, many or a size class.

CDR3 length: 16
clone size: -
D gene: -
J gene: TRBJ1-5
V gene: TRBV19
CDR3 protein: CASSMGAYNSNQPQHF
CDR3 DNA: TGTGCCAGTAGTATGGGGGCATATAATAGCAATCAGCCCCAGCATTTT

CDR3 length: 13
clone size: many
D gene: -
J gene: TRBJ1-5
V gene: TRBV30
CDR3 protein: CAWSVYGLSPQHF
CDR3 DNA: TGTGCCTGGAGCGTCTATGGACTCTCGCCCCAGCATTTT

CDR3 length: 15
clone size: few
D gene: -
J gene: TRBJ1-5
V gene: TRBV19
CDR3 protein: CASSMEGLSNQPQHF
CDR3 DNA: TGTGCCAGTAGTATGGAGGGCTTAAGCAATCAGCCCCAGCATTTT

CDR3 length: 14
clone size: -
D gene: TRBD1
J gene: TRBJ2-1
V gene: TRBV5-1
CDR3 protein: CASSVQGGYNEQFF
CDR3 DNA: TGCGCCAGCAGCGTACAGGGGGGCTACAATGAGCAGTTCTTC

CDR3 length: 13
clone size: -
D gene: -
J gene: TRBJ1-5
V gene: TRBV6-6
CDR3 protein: CASSYSGDQPQHF
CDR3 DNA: TGTGCCAGCAGTTACAGCGGGGACCAGCCCCAGCATTTT

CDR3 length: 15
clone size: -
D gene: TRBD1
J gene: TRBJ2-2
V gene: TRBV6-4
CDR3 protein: CASSTGTGGVGELFF
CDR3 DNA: TGTGCCAGCAGTACCGGGACAGGGGGTGTCGGGGAGCTGTTTTTT

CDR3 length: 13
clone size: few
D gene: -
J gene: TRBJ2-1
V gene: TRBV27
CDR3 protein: CASSLSLNNEQFF
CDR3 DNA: TGTGCCAGCAGTTTATCCCTTAACAATGAGCAGTTCTTC

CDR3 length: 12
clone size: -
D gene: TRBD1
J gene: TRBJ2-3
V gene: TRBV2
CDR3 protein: CASSVLRGQGFF
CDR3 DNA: TGTGCCAGCAGTGTCCTTCGGGGACAGGGTTTTTTT

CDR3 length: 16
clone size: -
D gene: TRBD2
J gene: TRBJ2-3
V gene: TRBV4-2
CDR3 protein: CASSHRLAGDTDTQYF
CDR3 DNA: TGTGCCAGCAGCCACCGACTAGCGGGGGACACAGATACGCAGTATTTT

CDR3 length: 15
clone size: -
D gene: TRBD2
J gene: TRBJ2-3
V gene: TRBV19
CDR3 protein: CVSTTLAGGTDTQYF
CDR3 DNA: TGTGTCAGTACCACCCTAGCGGGGGGGACAGATACGCAGTATTTT

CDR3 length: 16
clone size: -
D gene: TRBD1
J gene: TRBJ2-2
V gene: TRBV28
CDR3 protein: CASRNGDRVNTGELFF
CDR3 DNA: TGTGCCAGCAGAAATGGGGACAGGGTGAACACCGGGGAGCTGTTTTTT

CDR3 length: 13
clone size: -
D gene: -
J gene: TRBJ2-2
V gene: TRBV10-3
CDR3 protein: CAISAGGTGELFF
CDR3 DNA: TGTGCCATCAGTGCCGGCGGGACCGGGGAGCTGTTTTTT

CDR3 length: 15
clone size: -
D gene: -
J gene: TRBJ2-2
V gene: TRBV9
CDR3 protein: CASSGQGRNTGELFF
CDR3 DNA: TGTGCCAGCAGCGGTCAGGGGAGGAACACCGGGGAGCTGTTTTTT

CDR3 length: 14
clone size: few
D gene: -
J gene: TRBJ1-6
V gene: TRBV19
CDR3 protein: CASSNFAYNSPLHF
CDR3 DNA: TGTGCCAGTAGTAACTTTGCTTATAATTCACCCCTCCACTTT

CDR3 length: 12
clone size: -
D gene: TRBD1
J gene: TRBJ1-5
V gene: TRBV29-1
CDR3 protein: CSAGTANQPQHF
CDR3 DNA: TGCAGCGCTGGGACAGCCAATCAGCCCCAGCATTTT

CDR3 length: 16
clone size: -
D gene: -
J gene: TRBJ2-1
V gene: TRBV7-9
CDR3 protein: CASSLEEGSFNNEQFF
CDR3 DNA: TGTGCCAGCAGCTTAGAGGAGGGGTCGTTTAACAATGAGCAGTTCTTC

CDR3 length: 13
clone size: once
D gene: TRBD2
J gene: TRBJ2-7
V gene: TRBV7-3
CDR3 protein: CASSLTGTSKQYF
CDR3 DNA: TGTGCCAGCAGCTTAACAGGGACTAGTAAGCAGTACTTC

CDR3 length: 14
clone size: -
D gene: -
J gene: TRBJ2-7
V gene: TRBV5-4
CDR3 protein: CASSLSARIDAQYF
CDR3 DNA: TGTGCCAGCAGCTTATCGGCCAGGATCGATGCGCAGTACTTC

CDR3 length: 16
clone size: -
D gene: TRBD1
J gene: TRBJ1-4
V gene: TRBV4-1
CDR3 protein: CASSPTTGTGDEKLFF
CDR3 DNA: TGCGCCAGCAGCCCGACGACCGGGACAGGGGATGAAAAACTGTTTTTT

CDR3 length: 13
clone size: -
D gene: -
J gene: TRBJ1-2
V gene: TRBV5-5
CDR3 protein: CASSLETSYGYTF
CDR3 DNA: TGTGCCAGCAGCTTGGAGACATCCTATGGCTACACCTTC